The T cell receptor beta chain under discussion was sequenced for a study of T cells after somatic rescue of genetic block. Profiling relied on immunoSEQ multiplex PCR, and the TCRdb table lists in-frame clones only, not all of them. The data contain around 100,000 clones, under 95% of them singletons. Germline V gene lookup returns CDR1 PRHDT and CDR2 FYEKMQ (reference sequence). The CDR3 is 17 amino acids. Deletions cut 2 bases from V and 0 bases from J, with 15 bases between. The sequenced material came from peripheral blood mononuclear cells (PBMCs). This clonotype was sampled from a young woman. This chain connects TRBV13 to TRBJ2-3; D perhaps matches TRBD2 (5 bases). CDR3 DNA sequence: TGTGCCAGCAGCTTAAGACCGGGGTCCCTAAGCACAGATACGCAGTATTTT. Residues: CASSLRPGSLSTDTQYF.